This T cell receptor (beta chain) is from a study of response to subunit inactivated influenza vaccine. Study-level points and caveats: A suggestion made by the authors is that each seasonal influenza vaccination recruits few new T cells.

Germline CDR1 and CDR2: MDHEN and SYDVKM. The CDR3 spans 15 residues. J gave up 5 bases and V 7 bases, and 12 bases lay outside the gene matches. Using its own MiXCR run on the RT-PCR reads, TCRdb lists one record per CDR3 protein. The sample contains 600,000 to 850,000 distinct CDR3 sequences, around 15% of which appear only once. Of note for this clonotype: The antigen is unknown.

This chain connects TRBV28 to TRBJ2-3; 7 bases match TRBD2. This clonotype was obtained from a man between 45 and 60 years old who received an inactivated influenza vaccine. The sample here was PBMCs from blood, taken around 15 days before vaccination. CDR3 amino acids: CASKVRSLAVDTQYF. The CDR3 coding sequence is TGTGCCAGCAAAGTTCGTTCGCTAGCGGTAGATACGCAGTATTTT.